This T cell receptor (beta chain) comes out of a study of early T cells in non-severe SARS-CoV-2 infection (dated by TCRdb to the early 2020s). For the study in its entirety: TCR sequencing used bulk RNA from unsorted whole blood, so alpha and beta chains could not be paired. Summary of the overall study and its limitations: VDJdb matching was skewed toward anti-spike CD8 responses and likely underestimated virus-specific expansions, missing private and CD4 specificities.

Trimming costs V 3 bases and J 2 bases, and their ends lie 11 bases apart. The CDR3 starts with the cysteine, ends with the phenylalanine, and has 14 residues. Solely the CDR3 DNA is kept, with 42 bases framed from the first base. CDR1 and CDR2, per the germline V gene (reference sequence), are MNHEY and SMNVEV. The library was produced with 5' RACE. Sequencing was carried out with a NextSeq 500. In the TCR library protocol, unique molecular identifiers were attached to individual cDNA molecules to correct for PCR bias and sequencing error. TCR alpha and beta chains were both sequenced, and the abundances of alpha and beta sequences in each sample were closely correlated with each other. In the source study's methods: Decombinator V4 was used to annotate the V gene, J gene and CDR3 of the TCR sequences. Expanded TCRs were defined as changing significantly between any two time points under a Poisson model with p below 0.0001. TCR abundances were normalised to the total number of TCRs sequenced per sample and were expressed as counts per million. TRAV1-2 paired with TRAJ12, TRAJ20 or TRAJ33 defined MAIT TCRs, while TRAV10 paired with TRAJ18 defined iNKT TCRs. VDJdb, accessed on 1 November 2021, was searched for TCRs annotated for CMV, EBV and SARS-CoV-2, and TCRs annotated for more than one antigen were excluded. The public reads were run again by TCRdb, first through fastp at Q25 and then through MiXCR, and only productive beta chains were kept. Every CDR3 protein is listed once, alongside the most common genes and DNA of its rows. The V and J calls shown here were made by TCRdb, not taken from the authors' results. The table for this sample lists tens of thousands of distinct CDR3 sequences; approximately 7.2% of them were counted only once. The top ten hold around 12% of the sample.

The sample holds many counts of this clonotype. No antigen is known for it. No qualities accompany the bases; no much larger clone lies one base away. A case-control design nested within a healthcare worker cohort in London, UK, was used, with weekly nasopharyngeal swab PCR tests and blood sampling performed. Healthcare workers were recruited between 23 and 31 March 2020, during the week of the UK lockdown, and were followed weekly for up to roughly 16 weeks. Material: whole blood, obtained at baseline. The V gene is TRBV27 and the J gene is TRBJ2-7; the D gene lacks a confident call. The TCR comes from an adult who was a healthcare worker with PCR-confirmed SARS-CoV-2 infection or an uninfected control (not recorded which). The sequenced DNA: TGTGCCAGCAGTTTCTCTGACCCAGCCTACGAGCAGTACTTC. Its protein reads: CASSFSDPAYEQYF.